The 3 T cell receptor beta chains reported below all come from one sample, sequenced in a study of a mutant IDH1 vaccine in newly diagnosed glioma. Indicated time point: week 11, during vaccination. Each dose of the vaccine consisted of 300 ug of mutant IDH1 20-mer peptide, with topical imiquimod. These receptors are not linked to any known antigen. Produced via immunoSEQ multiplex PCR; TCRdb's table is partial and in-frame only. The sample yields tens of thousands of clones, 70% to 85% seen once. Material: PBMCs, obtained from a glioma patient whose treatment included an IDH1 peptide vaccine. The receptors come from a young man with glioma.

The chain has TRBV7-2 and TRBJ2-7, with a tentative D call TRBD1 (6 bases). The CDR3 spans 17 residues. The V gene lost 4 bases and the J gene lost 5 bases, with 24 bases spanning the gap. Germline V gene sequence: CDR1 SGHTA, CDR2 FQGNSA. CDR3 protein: CASSSQMDRENLDEQYF. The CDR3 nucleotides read TGTGCCAGCAGCTCCCAGATGGACAGAGAAAATCTCGACGAGCAGTACTTC. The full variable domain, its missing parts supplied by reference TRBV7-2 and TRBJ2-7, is GAGVSQSPSNKVTEKGKDVELRCDPISGHTALYWYRQSLGQGLEFLIYFQGNSAPDKSGLPSDRFSAERTGGSVSTLTIQRTQQEDSAVYLCASSSQMDRENLDEQYFGPGTRLTVT.

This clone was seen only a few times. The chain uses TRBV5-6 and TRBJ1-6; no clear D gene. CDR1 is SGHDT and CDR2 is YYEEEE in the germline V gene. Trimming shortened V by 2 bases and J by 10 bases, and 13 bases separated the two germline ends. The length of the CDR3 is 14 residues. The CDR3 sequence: CASSLRQPGSPLHF. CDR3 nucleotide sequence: TGTGCCAGCAGCTTAAGGCAGCCGGGGTCACCCCTCCACTTT. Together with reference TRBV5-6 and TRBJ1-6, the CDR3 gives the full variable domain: DAGVTQSPTHLIKTRGQQVTLRCSPKSGHDTVSWYQQALGQGPQFIFQYYEEEERQRGNFPDRFSGHQFPNYSSELNVNALLLGDSALYLCASSLRQPGSPLHFGNGTRLTVT.

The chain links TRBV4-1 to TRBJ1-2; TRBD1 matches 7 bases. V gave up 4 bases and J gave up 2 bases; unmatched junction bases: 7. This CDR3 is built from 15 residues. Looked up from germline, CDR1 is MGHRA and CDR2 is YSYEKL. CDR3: CASSRTTGRNYGYTF. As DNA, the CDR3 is TGCGCCAGCAGCCGGACGACAGGGAGGAACTATGGCTACACCTTC.